This TCR beta chain was sequenced in a study of blood T cell repertoires in COVID-19. Whole-study context: In each case, the material was cDNA or gDNA derived from T cells, B-cell-depleted T cells, or PBMCs.

CDR1 is LNHNV, CDR2 YYDKDF, per germline (reference sequence). The CDR3 is 17 amino acids. The trim removed 5 bases at V and 4 bases at J, leaving 14 bases unmatched. Recruitment covered about 26 US areas and drew participants whose ages spanned about 18 to 90 years. Assignment of participants to cohorts was predicated upon participant-reported clinical history. The repertoire was sequenced with immunoSEQ multiplex PCR; TCRdb's copy has only in-frame clones and lacks some. The data contain about 280,000 clones, more than 70% of them singletons. The origin of this receptor is a woman in her sixties in a cohort exposed to, infected with or recovered from COVID-19 (not recorded which). Sequenced sample: PBMCs or T cells enriched from blood (not recorded which). The chain uses TRBV15 and TRBJ2-1; TRBD2 agrees at 7 bases. CDR3 residues: CATSLGVERGLYNEQFF. The CDR3 DNA reads TGTGCCACCAGCCTGGGGGTGGAACGGGGACTATACAATGAGCAGTTCTTC.